The source of this T cell receptor (beta chain) is a study of T cell repertoires in cytomegalovirus infection. Study-wide background: A matching HLA type, together with CMV infection, was signaled by public TCR beta signatures. Study-level findings and limits: CMV-specific TCR beta clonotypes restricted by HLA-C dominated the ex vivo response. The study identified carriers of CMV plus the relevant HLA from cumulative public TCR beta family frequency.

As for this clonotype: Its antigen is undetermined.

TCRdb passed the reads through MiXCR, listing each CDR3 protein once. The sample includes under 200,000 distinct CDR3 sequences, 9.5% of them seen just once. V lost 0 bases to trimming and J lost 0 bases, with 15 bases between them. This CDR3 comprises 18 residues. Germline values: CDR1 MNHEY, CDR2 SVGEGT. This receptor was obtained from a human donor in good health (CMV status not recorded). Some clones in this sample may be carry-over from other donors' samples. The chain uses TRBV6-2 or TRBV6-3 and TRBJ1-5; D is uncertain. Sequencing used PBMCs. The CDR3 region has the DNA TGTGCCAGCAGTTACTCGCGAAACGGAGCTCATAGCAATCAGCCCCAGCATTTT. This gives the protein CASSYSRNGAHSNQPQHF.